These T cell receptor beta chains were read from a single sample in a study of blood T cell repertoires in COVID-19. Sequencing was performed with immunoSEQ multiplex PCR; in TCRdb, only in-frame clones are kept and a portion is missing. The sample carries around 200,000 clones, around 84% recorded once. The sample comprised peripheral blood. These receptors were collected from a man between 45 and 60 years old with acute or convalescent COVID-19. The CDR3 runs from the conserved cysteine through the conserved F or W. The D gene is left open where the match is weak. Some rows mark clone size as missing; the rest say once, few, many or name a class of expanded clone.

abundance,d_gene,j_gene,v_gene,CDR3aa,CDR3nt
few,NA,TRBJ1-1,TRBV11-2,CASSSPRQANTEAFF,TGTGCCAGCAGCTCCCCCAGACAGGCCAACACTGAAGCTTTCTTT
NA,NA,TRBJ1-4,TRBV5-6,CASSFRPGRATNEKLFF,TGTGCCAGCAGCTTTAGGCCGGGCAGGGCAACTAATGAAAAACTGTTTTTT
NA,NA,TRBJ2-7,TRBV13,CASSLVGHTYEQYF,TGTGCCAGCAGCTTAGTTGGGCACACCTACGAGCAGTACTTC
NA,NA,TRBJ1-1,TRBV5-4,CASSLPTENTEAFF,TGTGCCAGCAGCTTGCCTACAGAAAACACTGAAGCTTTCTTT
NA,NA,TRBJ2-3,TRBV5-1,CASSQLDTQYF,TGCGCCAGCAGCCAATTAGATACGCAGTATTTT
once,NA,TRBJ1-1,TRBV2,CASSDPDSQSLGTEAFF,TGTGCCAGCAGTGACCCGGACAGCCAGTCCTTGGGCACTGAAGCTTTCTTT
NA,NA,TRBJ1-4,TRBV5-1,CASSWRAGDNEKLFF,TGCGCCAGCAGCTGGCGGGCAGGCGATAATGAAAAACTGTTTTTT
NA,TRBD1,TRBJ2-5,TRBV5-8,CASSLDRGPKETQYF,TGTGCCAGCAGCTTGGACAGGGGGCCCAAAGAGACCCAGTACTTC
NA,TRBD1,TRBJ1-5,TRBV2,CASSALDRGDQPQHF,TGTGCCAGCAGTGCGCTAGACAGGGGCGATCAGCCCCAGCATTTT
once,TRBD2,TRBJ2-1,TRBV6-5,CASSYNGGGFYNEQFF,TGTGCCAGCAGTTACAATGGGGGGGGATTTTACAATGAGCAGTTCTTC
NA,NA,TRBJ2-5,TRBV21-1,CASSKEDRGHEETQYF,TGTGCCAGCAGCAAAGAAGACAGGGGGCATGAAGAGACCCAGTACTTC
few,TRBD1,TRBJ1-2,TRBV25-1,CASSEYRQGAEVNYGYTF,TGTGCCAGCAGTGAATATCGACAGGGGGCGGAGGTGAACTATGGCTACACCTTC
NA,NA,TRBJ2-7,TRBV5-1,CASSLEDIYEQYF,TGCGCCAGCAGCTTGGAGGACATTTACGAGCAGTACTTC
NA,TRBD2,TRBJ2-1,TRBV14,CASSQVAVLAGVYNEQFF,TGTGCCAGCAGCCAAGTCGCGGTATTAGCGGGGGTCTACAATGAGCAGTTCTTC
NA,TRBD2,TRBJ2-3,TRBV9,CASSVAGGARADTQYF,TGTGCCAGCAGCGTAGCGGGGGGGGCCAGGGCAGATACGCAGTATTTT
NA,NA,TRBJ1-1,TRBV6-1,CASSVGLGTKNTEAFF,TGTGCCAGCAGTGTAGGGTTGGGGACAAAAAACACTGAAGCTTTCTTT
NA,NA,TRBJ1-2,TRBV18,CASSLGGANYGYTF,TGTGCCAGCTCACTGGGGGGAGCTAACTATGGCTACACCTTC
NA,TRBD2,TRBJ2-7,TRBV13,CASSLRTSGGTYEQYF,TGTGCCAGCAGCCTCCGGACTAGCGGGGGTACCTACGAGCAGTACTTC
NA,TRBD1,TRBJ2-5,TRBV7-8,CASRPTWGTGRETQYF,TGTGCCAGCAGACCTACCTGGGGGACAGGGCGAGAGACCCAGTACTTC
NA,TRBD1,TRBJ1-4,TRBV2,CASCKQGMSNEKLFF,TGTGCCAGCTGCAAACAGGGGATGAGTAATGAAAAACTGTTTTTT
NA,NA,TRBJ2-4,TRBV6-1,CASSESPLAKNIQYF,TGTGCCAGCAGTGAAAGCCCGTTAGCCAAAAACATTCAGTACTTC
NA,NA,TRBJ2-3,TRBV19,CASSPDSRPTFEQYF,TGTGCCAGTAGTCCTGACAGCCGTCCGACCTTCGAACAGTATTTT
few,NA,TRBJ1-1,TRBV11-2,CASSLFREGAEAFF,TGTGCCAGCAGCTTATTCCGAGAGGGGGCTGAAGCTTTCTTT